One sample yielded the 11 T cell receptor beta chains listed below, sequenced in a study of technical replicates of blood from four donors. Data came from immunoSEQ multiplex PCR; TCRdb stores just in-frame clones and leaves some out. The repertoire holds tens of thousands of clones, with roughly 96% as singletons. The sample taken for sequencing was T cells isolated from PBMCs. These receptors were collected from a human donor in good health.

This chain links TRBV6-6 with TRBJ1-2; D is ambiguous. CDR1 MNHNY and CDR2 SVGAGI come from the germline V gene (reference sequence). V was cut by 5 bases and J by 3 bases, with 4 bases left in between. The CDR3 has 11 amino acids. The CDR3 sequence: CASSRDYGYTF. The CDR3 DNA reads TGTGCCAGCAGTCGCGACTATGGCTACACCTTC.

This rearrangement joins TRBV28 to TRBJ2-1, with 9 nucleotides matching TRBD1. The V segment lost 6 bases and the J segment 4 bases; nucleotides outside the gene matches: 4. This CDR3 region has 14 residues. Per the germline V gene, CDR1 is MDHEN and CDR2 is SYDVKM. CDR3 sequence: CASRQGASYNEQFF. CDR3 sequence (DNA): TGTGCCAGCAGACAGGGGGCATCATACAATGAGCAGTTCTTC.

V and J are TRBV20-1 and TRBJ1-1; D may be TRBD1 (6 bases). Germline V gene lookup returns CDR1 DFQATT and CDR2 SNEGSKA (reference sequence). CDR3 length: 11 residues. CDR3 amino acids: CSLQGSTEAFF. The CDR3 region has the DNA TGCAGCCTACAGGGAAGCACTGAAGCTTTCTTT.

The chain is built from TRBV7-8 and TRBJ2-5; a weak D match, TRBD2 (5 bases). V was shortened by 1 base and J by 5 bases, with 8 bases between the two germline ends. The length of the CDR3 is 13 residues. Looked up from germline, CDR1 is SGHVS and CDR2 is FQNEAQ. The CDR3 DNA follows: TGTGCCAGCAGCTTAGTGCCGGGGGAGACCCAGTACTTC. Residues: CASSLVPGETQYF. Looking up the rest from reference TRBV7-8 and TRBJ2-5 gives the full variable domain: GAGVSQSPRYKVAKRGQDVALRCDPISGHVSLFWYQQALGQGPEFLTYFQNEAQLDKSGLPSDRFFAERPEGSVSTLKIQRTQQEDSAVYLCASSLVPGETQYFGPGTRLLVL.

The rearrangement uses TRBV4-1 and TRBJ2-7, with 8 nucleotides matching TRBD2. Germline assignment: CDR1 MGHRA and CDR2 YSYEKL. This CDR3 is built from 17 residues. With V trimmed by 4 bases and J by 2 bases, 13 bases remained unmatched. The CDR3, as DNA: TGCGCCAGCAGCCCACTAATGGCAGCGGGGGCTACCTACGAGCAGTACTTC. It codes for CASSPLMAAGATYEQYF.

This chain uses TRBV7-9 with TRBJ2-7, with TRBD2 matching over 7 bases. The germline gives CDR1 SEHNR, CDR2 FQNEAQ (reference sequence). This CDR3 has 17 residues. V shed 5 bases and J 6 bases; nucleotides not matched to a gene: 19. The DNA for the CDR3 is TGTGCCAGCAGCCTCCCCACCCCTACTAGCGCGGCTCTCGAGCAGTACTTC. Protein: CASSLPTPTSAALEQYF.

V is TRBV7-9 and J is TRBJ2-3; 13 positions agree with TRBD2. The ends lost 5 bases at V and 0 bases at J; junction bases unmatched: 2. The CDR3 has 16 residues. Germline lookup yields CDR1 SEHNR and CDR2 FQNEAQ (reference sequence). As DNA, the CDR3 is TGTGCCAGCAGCCCGGGACTAGCGGGGAGCACAGATACGCAGTATTTT. This codes for CASSPGLAGSTDTQYF.

Notes on this clone: One junction end disagrees with the germline gene, perhaps due to a read error. The V call is TRBV9, the J call TRBJ2-7; 8 nucleotides line up with TRBD1. Germline lookup yields CDR1 SGDLS and CDR2 YYNGEE. CDR3 size: 12 residues. The CDR3 bases are TGTGCCAGCAGCCCAGGACAGGGTAAGGTGTCCTTC. Residues: CASSPGQGKVSF. Together with reference TRBV9 and TRBJ2-7, the CDR3 gives the full variable domain: DSGVTQTPKHLITATGQRVTLRCSPRSGDLSVYWYQQSLDQGLQFLIQYYNGEERAKGNILERFSAQQFPDLHSELNLSSLELGDSALYFCASSPGQGKVSFGPGTRLTVT.

The chain couples TRBV6-5 to TRBJ1-1; TRBD1 matches at 7 bases. This CDR3 is 13 amino acids long. After removal of 6 bases from V and 0 bases from J, the junction contained 1 base not matched to a gene. Germline-derived CDR1 and CDR2 are MNHEY and SVGAGI. CDR3 bases: TGTGCCAGCAGCCAGGGGGTGAACACTGAAGCTTTCTTT. This encodes CASSQGVNTEAFF.

This chain joins TRBV25-1 and TRBJ1-1; possibly TRBD1 for D (6 bases). Germline V gene sequence: CDR1 MGHDK, CDR2 SYGVNS. The CDR3 extends over 15 amino acids. With 2 bases removed from V and 2 bases from J, the gap between germline ends came to 12 bases. The CDR3 loop is CASSEIGTSNTEAFF. The CDR3 DNA sequence: TGTGCCAGCAGTGAAATCGGGACATCAAACACTGAAGCTTTCTTT.

The rearrangement joins TRBV9 to TRBJ2-1; perhaps TRBD1 as D (6 bases). The V end was cut by 4 bases, the J end by 10 bases, with 15 bases between. The CDR3 length is 13 residues. The germline V gene has CDR1 SGDLS and CDR2 YYNGEE. CDR3 sequence: CASSTQTGREQFF. In DNA, the CDR3 is TGTGCCAGCAGCACACAGACAGGAAGGGAGCAGTTCTTC.